One sample yielded the 6 T cell receptor beta chains listed below, sequenced in a study of blood T cell repertoires in COVID-19. TCRdb's table, derived via immunoSEQ multiplex PCR, lists solely in-frame clones and lacks some. The sample contains roughly 70,000 clones, 65% to 85% of which appear only once. Specimen: peripheral blood. The receptors stem from a man aged 55 to 69 with COVID-19, enrolled during active disease.

The chain links TRBV5-5 to TRBJ1-2; D may be TRBD1 (5 bases). The CDR3 extends over 12 amino acids. From germline, CDR1 is SGHKS and CDR2 YYEKEE (reference sequence). Trimming cost V 1 base and J 8 bases, with 9 bases left between them. CDR3 nucleotide sequence: TGTGCCAGCAGCTTGCGGGGGGACGGCTACACCTTC. Translation gives CASSLRGDGYTF.

CDR3 sequence (DNA): TGTGCCAGTAGTATCGCAGGGGTAACTGAAGCTTTCTTT. Translated, it gives CASSIAGVTEAFF. The chain links TRBV19 to TRBJ1-1, with a weak D call TRBD1 (6 bases). This CDR3 is 13 amino acids long. The germline V gene encodes CDR1 LNHDA and CDR2 SQIVND (reference sequence). V was cut by 3 bases and J by 5 bases, with 10 bases left in between.

The sample holds a few counts of this clone. The chain uses TRBV28 and TRBJ1-2; maybe TRBD1 (5 bases). Germline V gene data show CDR1 as MDHEN and CDR2 as SYDVKM. The CDR3 is 13 residues long. Trimming cost V 5 bases and J 4 bases, with 11 bases left between them. CDR3 in amino acids: CASSPPQGYGYTF. The CDR3 DNA reads TGTGCCAGCAGTCCTCCCCAGGGCTATGGCTACACCTTC.

The chain combines TRBV3-1 (or the pseudogene TRBV3-2) with TRBJ1-6; D gene unclear. The ends were cut back, 4 bases at V and 1 base at J, with 11 bases in the middle. The CDR3 has 16 amino acids. Germline lookup yields CDR1 LGHDT and CDR2 YNNKEL (reference sequence). CDR3 residues: CASSPQAGSYNSPLHF. The CDR3 DNA is TGTGCCAGCAGCCCCCAGGCGGGGTCCTATAATTCACCCCTCCACTTT.

This clone came up a few times. This chain connects TRBV27 to TRBJ1-1; a possible D gene is TRBD1 (5 bases). Trimming removed 6 bases at V and 8 bases at J, with 19 bases between. The germline V gene encodes CDR1 MNHEY and CDR2 SMNVEV (reference sequence). The CDR3 spans 14 residues. The CDR3 DNA sequence: TGTGCCAGCAGCGAGACAGTCAATAAACGGGAAGCTTTCTTT. Translating gives CASSETVNKREAFF.

The rearrangement links TRBV23-1 to TRBJ2-7; 13 nucleotides align to TRBD2. TRBV23-1 is an ORF, and what it does is uncertain. Trimming removed 4 bases from V and 5 bases from J; junction bases left unmatched: 5. This CDR3 has 15 residues. This CDR3 is CASSPWTSGSHEQYF. DNA for the CDR3: TGCGCCAGCAGTCCTTGGACTAGCGGGAGCCACGAGCAGTACTTC.